This entry lists 26 T cell receptor beta chains sequenced from one sample in a study of T cells after yellow fever vaccination. MiXCR, run by TCRdb on the 5' RACE reads, gives a single entry per CDR3 protein. The sample consists of 200,000 to 300,000 distinct CDR3 sequences, around 6.7% of them appearing once. The sequences come from CD4+ T cells sorted from PBMCs, collected on the day of the yellow fever booster vaccination. The source is a man between 25 and 39 years old who received the YFV17D yellow fever vaccine.

This clonotype was observed a handful of times. The chain employs TRBV9 and TRBJ2-7; D call uncertain. The CDR3 has 14 amino acids. CDR1 is SGDLS and CDR2 is YYNGEE in the germline V gene. V lost 4 bases, J lost 1 base, and 12 bases lay in between. The CDR3 loop reads CASSPSPPSYEQYF. The CDR3 DNA reads TGTGCCAGCAGCCCCTCCCCCCCATCCTACGAGCAGTACTTC.

A single count supports this clonotype. One junction end disagrees with the germline gene, perhaps due to a read error. This chain joins TRBV27 and TRBJ2-7; 9 bases fit TRBD1. Germline assignment: CDR1 MNHEY and CDR2 SMNVEV (reference sequence). The CDR3 extends over 15 amino acids. CDR3 in DNA: TGTGCCAGCAGGATTCATAGACAGGGGGAGGACGACCAGTACTTC. Encoded protein: CASRIHRQGEDDQYF.

This clonotype was seen a handful of times. V is TRBV7-3 and J is TRBJ2-3; D may be TRBD1 or TRBD2 (5 bases each). Germline V gene sequence: CDR1 SGHTA, CDR2 FQGTGA. The CDR3 has 15 amino acids. With 6 bases removed from V and 1 base from J, the gap between germline ends came to 14 bases. The CDR3 is CASSRSTGRTDTQYF. DNA for the CDR3: TGTGCCAGCAGTCGATCAACGGGACGCACAGATACGCAGTATTTT.

This clonotype came up a few times. The chain employs TRBV20-1 and TRBJ2-1, with 10 bases matching TRBD2. This CDR3 has 16 residues. Germline V gene sequence: CDR1 DFQATT, CDR2 SNEGSKA (reference sequence). Trimming took 1 base from V and 7 from J; bases not matched to a gene: 10. CDR3 region: CSARGEGSGRRNEQFF. The CDR3 region has the DNA TGCAGTGCTAGAGGTGAGGGTAGCGGGAGGCGGAATGAGCAGTTCTTC.

This clonotype occurred a few times. The rearrangement links TRBV29-1 to TRBJ2-3; 12 positions match TRBD2. CDR1 is SQVTM and CDR2 is ANQGSEA in the germline V gene. This CDR3 region has 14 residues. J lost 11 bases, V lost 3 bases, and 9 bases had no gene match. Here the CDR3 reads CSVEELAGGSGQYF. Written as DNA, the CDR3 is TGCAGCGTTGAGGAACTAGCGGGAGGATCTGGGCAGTATTTT.

This clonotype was observed at least ten times. The chain combines TRBV12-3 or TRBV12-4 with TRBJ2-6; D call uncertain. The CDR3 spans 17 residues. V gave up 4 bases and J gave up 2 bases, with 15 bases separating them. The CDR3 protein is CASSSPRGFAGANVLTF. CDR3 nucleotide sequence: TGTGCCAGCAGTTCCCCTCGCGGTTTTGCTGGGGCCAACGTCCTGACTTTC.

This clonotype appeared a few times. This chain joins TRBV5-5 and TRBJ2-7; 12 nucleotides agree with TRBD2. Germline-derived CDR1 and CDR2 are SGHKS and YYEKEE (reference sequence). This CDR3 is 18 amino acids long. With V trimmed by 4 bases and J by 5 bases, 16 bases remained unmatched. CDR3 sequence reads: CASSASGRGMVKRNEQYF. CDR3 sequence (DNA): TGTGCCAGCAGCGCTAGCGGGAGGGGGATGGTGAAAAGAAACGAGCAGTACTTC.

This clonotype was counted many times. The V call is TRBV28, the J call TRBJ2-4, with no clear D. Trimming took 2 bases from V and 1 from J, leaving 12 bases between them. Germline V lookup: CDR1 MDHEN, CDR2 SYDVKM. CDR3 length: 16 amino acids. CDR3 DNA: TGTGCCAGCAGTTTAAAGTATTTCCTGGCCAAAAACATTCAGTACTTC. Its protein product is CASSLKYFLAKNIQYF.

There are many counts of this clonotype. The chain has TRBV7-3 and TRBJ2-3; TRBD2 agrees at 7 bases. V lost 5 bases, J lost 5 bases, and 1 base stayed unmatched. The CDR3 has 12 residues. CDR1 is SGHTA and CDR2 is FQGTGA in the germline V gene. As DNA, the CDR3 is TGTGCCAGCAGCCCGGGGGGAGATACGCAGTATTTT. This translates into CASSPGGDTQYF. Looking up the rest from reference TRBV7-3 and TRBJ2-3 gives the full variable domain: GAGVSQTPSNKVTEKGKYVELRCDPISGHTALYWYRQSLGQGPEFLIYFQGTGAADDSGLPNDRFFAVRPEGSVSTLKIQRTERGDSAVYLCASSPGGDTQYFGPGTRLTVL.

This clonotype was detected many times. The J gene is TRBJ2-2, the V gene TRBV7-8; a weak D match, TRBD1 (5 bases). The V end was cut by 3 bases, the J end by 13 bases, with 12 bases between. Germline V gene lookup returns CDR1 SGHVS and CDR2 FQNEAQ. The CDR3 has 12 amino acids. The CDR3 DNA reads TGTGCCAGCAGCTTGGTTGGGGCCGTGCTGTTTTTT. This codes for CASSLVGAVLFF.

This clonotype was recorded a few times. The chain is built from TRBV19 and TRBJ1-3; D not resolved. In germline, CDR1 is LNHDA, CDR2 SQIVND (reference sequence). The V end lost 9 bases, the J end lost 0 bases, and 15 bases lay between the germline ends. This CDR3 is 15 amino acids long. This chain's CDR3 is CASGVQGFSGNTIYF. Here the CDR3 DNA reads TGTGCCAGCGGAGTTCAAGGCTTCTCTGGAAACACCATATATTTT.

This clonotype was seen only once. At one boundary the junction diverges from the germline segment, which might be a read error. The chain joins TRBV7-9 to TRBJ2-1; 11 bases are a match to TRBD1. In germline, CDR1 is SEHNR, CDR2 FQNEAQ (reference sequence). The length of the CDR3 is 16 residues. Here the CDR3 reads CDSSENLGQGVNEQFF. CDR3 sequence (DNA): TGTGACAGCAGTGAAAATCTGGGACAGGGGGTCAATGAGCAGTTCTTC.

Many counts were recorded for this clonotype. The rearrangement joins TRBV9 to TRBJ2-3; no firm D call. The CDR3 consists of 12 residues. The V end was cut by 0 bases, the J end by 4 bases, with 3 bases between. Germline lookup yields CDR1 SGDLS and CDR2 YYNGEE. CDR3 sequence reads: CASSVGSDTQYF. The DNA for the CDR3 is TGTGCCAGCAGCGTAGGTTCAGATACGCAGTATTTT.

V gene TRBV5-1 combines with J gene TRBJ2-7; 7 bases match TRBD1. Germline V lookup: CDR1 SGHRS, CDR2 YFSETQ. V was pared by 0 bases and J by 1 base, with 4 bases of the junction left unmatched. This CDR3 region has 15 residues. This CDR3 is CASSLAQGPSYEQYF. The DNA of the CDR3 is TGCGCCAGCAGCTTGGCACAGGGGCCATCCTACGAGCAGTACTTC.

The chain joins TRBV6-1 to TRBJ1-5; D is uncertain. Trimming pared 5 bases from V and 6 bases from J, leaving 17 bases between. CDR1 MNHNS and CDR2 SASEGT come from the germline V gene. The CDR3 runs to 15 residues. The CDR3 region is CASSTRTAVGQPQHF. CDR3 nucleotide sequence: TGTGCCAGCAGTACAAGGACGGCCGTTGGTCAGCCCCAGCATTTT.

This clonotype was detected many times. The rearrangement uses TRBV24-1 and TRBJ2-2; D is perhaps TRBD1 (6 bases). The germline V gene has CDR1 KGHDR and CDR2 SFDVKD. The CDR3 totals 14 residues. V lost 11 bases to trimming and J lost 1 base, with 13 bases between them. CDR3 coding DNA: TGTGCCAGCCAGGGGACACAGAACACCGGGGAGCTGTTTTTT. It is translated as CASQGTQNTGELFF.

J is TRBJ2-4 and V is TRBV16, with a weak D call TRBD2 (5 bases). The germline gives CDR1 KGHSY, CDR2 FQNENV. This CDR3 comprises 15 residues. Deletions cut 0 bases from V and 6 bases from J, with 12 bases between. This CDR3 reads CASSQSRGSLNIQYF. In nucleotides, the CDR3 is TGTGCCAGCAGCCAATCCCGGGGATCACTAAACATTCAGTACTTC.

The V call is TRBV5-1, the J call TRBJ2-5; possible D gene TRBD1, 6 bases. There are 13 residues in the CDR3. Germline CDR1 and CDR2: SGHRS and YFSETQ. Trimming stripped 5 bases from V and 5 bases from J, with 13 bases between. CDR3 in DNA: TGCGCCAGCAGAGCAGGGGAAGAGGAGACCCAGTACTTC. It encodes CASRAGEEETQYF.

Comment on this clonotype: This may stem from a read error, because a much larger clone lies one nucleotide away. This sequence joins TRBV20-1 and TRBJ2-5, with D uncertain. Germline loops: CDR1 DFQATT, CDR2 SNEGSKA (reference sequence). V lost 5 bases and J 7 bases, leaving 17 bases between the germline ends. The CDR3 covers 13 residues. CDR3 sequence (DNA): TGCAGTGCTCTCGACCCCCTCGATGGGACCCAGTACTTC. Its translation is CSALDPLDGTQYF.

The chain has TRBV30 and TRBJ2-7; 11 nucleotides align to TRBD2. Looked up from germline, CDR1 is GTSNPN and CDR2 is SVGIG (reference sequence). The CDR3 runs 13 residues. The junction had 2 bases not matched to a gene; V was cut back by 2 bases and J by 5 bases. CDR3: CAWSFSGRDEQYF. The CDR3, as DNA: TGTGCCTGGAGTTTTAGCGGGAGGGACGAGCAGTACTTC.

This clonotype was counted only a few times. This chain connects TRBV5-1 to TRBJ2-7; D gene ambiguous. With 0 bases removed from V and 4 bases from J, the gap between germline ends came to 8 bases. The CDR3 runs 13 residues. CDR1 SGHRS and CDR2 YFSETQ come from the germline V gene. The CDR3, as DNA: TGCGCCAGCAGCTTGGAGGCAAGGTACGAGCAGTACTTC. Its protein product is CASSLEARYEQYF.

The chain joins TRBV20-1 to TRBJ2-5; weak D call: TRBD1 (6 bases). The CDR3 runs to 14 residues. From germline, CDR1 is DFQATT and CDR2 SNEGSKA (reference sequence). Trimming took 0 bases from V and 1 from J, leaving 9 bases between them. The CDR3 is CSARDGQLQETQYF. Written as DNA, the CDR3 is TGCAGTGCTAGAGATGGACAGCTCCAAGAGACCCAGTACTTC.

This clonotype was seen only a few times. The V call is TRBV12-3 or TRBV12-4, the J call TRBJ2-7; D perhaps matches TRBD1 (6 bases). CDR3 length: 14 residues. V dropped 5 bases and J dropped 3 bases, with 14 bases sitting between them. The CDR3 region has the DNA TGTGCCAGCAGTCGAGGGGACATTAACTACGAGCAGTACTTC. This encodes CASSRGDINYEQYF.

The V call is TRBV27, the J call TRBJ2-7, with TRBD1 identical over 9 bases. V trimming: 2 bases; J trimming: 4 bases; junction bases outside the gene matches: 6. This CDR3 has 15 amino acids. Germline CDR1 reads MNHEY; CDR2 reads SMNVEV (reference sequence). The CDR3 region has the DNA TGTGCCAGCAGTTTAGAAGGACAGGGGCATTACGAGCAGTACTTC. Protein sequence: CASSLEGQGHYEQYF.

This clonotype was recorded a few times. This sequence joins TRBV6-5 and TRBJ2-7; possible D gene TRBD2, 6 bases. The CDR3 extends over 13 amino acids. V shed 4 bases and J shed 2 bases, with 9 bases lying between them. Germline CDR1 reads MNHEY; CDR2 reads SVGAGI. The CDR3 DNA reads TGTGCCAGCAGTTCCGCGGGGACCTACGAGCAGTACTTC. Its protein product is CASSSAGTYEQYF.

This chain links TRBV24-1 with TRBJ2-1; 7 bases map to TRBD2. J lost 3 bases, V lost 2 bases, and 6 bases had no gene match. The CDR3 loop spans 16 amino acids. The V gene's germline CDR1 is KGHDR and CDR2 SFDVKD. The CDR3 here is CATSDSKWEGYNEQFF. In nucleotides, the CDR3 is TGTGCCACCAGTGATTCGAAGTGGGAGGGCTACAATGAGCAGTTCTTC.